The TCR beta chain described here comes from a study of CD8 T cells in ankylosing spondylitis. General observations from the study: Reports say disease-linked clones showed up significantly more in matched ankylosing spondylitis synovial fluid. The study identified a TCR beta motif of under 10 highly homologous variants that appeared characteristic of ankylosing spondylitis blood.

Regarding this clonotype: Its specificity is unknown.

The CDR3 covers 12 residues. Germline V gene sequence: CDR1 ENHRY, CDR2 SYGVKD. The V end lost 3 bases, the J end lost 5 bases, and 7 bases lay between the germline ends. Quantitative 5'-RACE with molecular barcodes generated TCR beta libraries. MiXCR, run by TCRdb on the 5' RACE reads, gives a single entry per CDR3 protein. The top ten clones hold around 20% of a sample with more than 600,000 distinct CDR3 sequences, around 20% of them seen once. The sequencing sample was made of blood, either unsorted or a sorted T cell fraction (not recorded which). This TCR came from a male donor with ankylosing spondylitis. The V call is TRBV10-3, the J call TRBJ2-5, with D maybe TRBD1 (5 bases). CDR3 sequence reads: CAISDRGETQYF. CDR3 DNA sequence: TGTGCCATCAGTGATAGGGGTGAGACCCAGTACTTC.